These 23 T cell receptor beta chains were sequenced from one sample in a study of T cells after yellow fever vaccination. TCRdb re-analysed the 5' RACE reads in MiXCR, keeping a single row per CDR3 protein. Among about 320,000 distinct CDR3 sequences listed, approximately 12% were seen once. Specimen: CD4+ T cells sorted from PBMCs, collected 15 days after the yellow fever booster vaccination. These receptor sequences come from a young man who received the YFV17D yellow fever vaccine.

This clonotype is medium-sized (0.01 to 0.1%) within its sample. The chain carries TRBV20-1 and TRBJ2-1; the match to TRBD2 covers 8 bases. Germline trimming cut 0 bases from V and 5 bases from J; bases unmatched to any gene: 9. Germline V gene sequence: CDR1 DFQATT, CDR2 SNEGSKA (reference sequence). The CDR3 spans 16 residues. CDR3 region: CSARDPRAGAHNEQFF. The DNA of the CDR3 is TGCAGTGCTAGAGATCCCAGAGCGGGGGCCCACAATGAGCAGTTCTTC.

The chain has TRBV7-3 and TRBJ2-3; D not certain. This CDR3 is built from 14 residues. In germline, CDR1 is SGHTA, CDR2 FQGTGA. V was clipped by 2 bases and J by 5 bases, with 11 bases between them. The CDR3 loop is CASSLLGPGDTQYF. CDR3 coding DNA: TGTGCCAGCAGCTTACTCGGGCCGGGAGATACGCAGTATTTT.

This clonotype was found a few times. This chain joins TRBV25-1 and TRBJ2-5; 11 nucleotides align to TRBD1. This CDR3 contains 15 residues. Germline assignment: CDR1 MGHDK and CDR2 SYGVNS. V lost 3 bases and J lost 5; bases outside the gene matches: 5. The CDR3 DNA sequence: TGTGCCAGCAGTGACCCGGGACAGGGGGGGGAGACCCAGTACTTC. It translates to CASSDPGQGGETQYF.

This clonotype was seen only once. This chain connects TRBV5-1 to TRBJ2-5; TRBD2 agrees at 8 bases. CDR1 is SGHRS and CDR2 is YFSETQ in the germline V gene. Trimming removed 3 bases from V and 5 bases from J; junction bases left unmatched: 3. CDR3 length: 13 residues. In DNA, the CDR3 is TGCGCCAGCAGCTGGATAGCGGGGGAGACCCAGTACTTC. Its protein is CASSWIAGETQYF.

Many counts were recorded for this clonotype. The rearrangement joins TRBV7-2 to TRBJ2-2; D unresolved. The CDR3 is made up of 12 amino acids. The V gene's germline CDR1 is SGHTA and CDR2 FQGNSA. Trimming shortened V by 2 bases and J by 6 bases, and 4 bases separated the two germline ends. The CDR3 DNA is TGTGCCAGCAGCTTACGAGCCGGGGAGCTGTTTTTT. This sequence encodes CASSLRAGELFF.

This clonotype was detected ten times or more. The CDR3 spells CASSPGQVSYNEQFF. The CDR3, as DNA: TGTGCCAGCAGCCCCGGACAGGTTTCCTACAATGAGCAGTTCTTC. The chain joins TRBV28 to TRBJ2-1, with 7 bases identical to TRBD1. The V gene's germline CDR1 is MDHEN and CDR2 SYDVKM. This CDR3 has 15 amino acids. Unmatched junction bases numbered 6, after V lost 6 bases and J lost 1 base.

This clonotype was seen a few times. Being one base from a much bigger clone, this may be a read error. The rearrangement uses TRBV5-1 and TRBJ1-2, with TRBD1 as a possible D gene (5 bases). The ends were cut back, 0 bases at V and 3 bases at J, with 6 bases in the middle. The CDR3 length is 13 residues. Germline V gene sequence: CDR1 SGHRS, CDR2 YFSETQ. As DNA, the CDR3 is TGCGCCAGCAGCTTGGAACAGGACTATGGCTACACCTTC. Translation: CASSLEQDYGYTF.

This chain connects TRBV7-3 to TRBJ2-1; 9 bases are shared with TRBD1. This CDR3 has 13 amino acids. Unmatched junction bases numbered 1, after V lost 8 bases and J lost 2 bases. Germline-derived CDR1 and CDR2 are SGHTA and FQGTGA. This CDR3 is CASGQGTYNEQFF. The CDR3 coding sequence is TGTGCCAGCGGACAGGGGACCTACAATGAGCAGTTCTTC.

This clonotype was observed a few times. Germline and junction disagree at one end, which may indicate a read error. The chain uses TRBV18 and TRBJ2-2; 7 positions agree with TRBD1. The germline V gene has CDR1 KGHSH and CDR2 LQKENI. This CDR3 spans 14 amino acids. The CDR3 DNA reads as TGTGCCAGCCTACAGGGGCGGAACCCCGGGGAGCTGTTTTTT. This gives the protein CASLQGRNPGELFF.

The CDR3 protein is CASSDPTETDTQYF. The CDR3 nucleotides read TGTGCCAGCAGCGACCCTACAGAGACAGATACGCAGTATTTT. The chain links TRBV7-3 to TRBJ2-3; D not certain. The V gene's germline CDR1 is SGHTA and CDR2 FQGTGA. Deletions cut 5 bases from V and 3 bases from J, with 12 bases between. The CDR3 covers 14 residues.

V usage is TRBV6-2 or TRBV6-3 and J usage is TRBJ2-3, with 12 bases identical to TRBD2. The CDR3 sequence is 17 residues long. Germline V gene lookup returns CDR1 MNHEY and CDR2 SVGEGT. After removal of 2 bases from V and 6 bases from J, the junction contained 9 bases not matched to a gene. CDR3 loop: CASSYPKTSGGLDTQYF. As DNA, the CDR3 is TGTGCCAGCAGTTACCCCAAGACTAGCGGGGGTTTGGATACGCAGTATTTT.

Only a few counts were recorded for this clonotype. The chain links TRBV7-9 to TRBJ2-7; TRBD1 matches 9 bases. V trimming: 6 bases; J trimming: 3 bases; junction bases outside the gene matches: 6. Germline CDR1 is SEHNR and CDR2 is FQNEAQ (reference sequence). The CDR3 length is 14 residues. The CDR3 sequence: CASSPGTGSYEQYF. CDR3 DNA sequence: TGTGCCAGCAGTCCCGGGACAGGGAGCTACGAGCAGTACTTC.

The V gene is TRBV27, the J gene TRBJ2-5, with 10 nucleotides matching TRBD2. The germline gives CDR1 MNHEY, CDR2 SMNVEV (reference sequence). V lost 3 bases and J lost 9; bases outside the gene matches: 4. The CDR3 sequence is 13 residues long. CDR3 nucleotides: TGTGCCAGCAGTTTTCTAGCGGGGGAGGCCCAGTACTTC. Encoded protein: CASSFLAGEAQYF.

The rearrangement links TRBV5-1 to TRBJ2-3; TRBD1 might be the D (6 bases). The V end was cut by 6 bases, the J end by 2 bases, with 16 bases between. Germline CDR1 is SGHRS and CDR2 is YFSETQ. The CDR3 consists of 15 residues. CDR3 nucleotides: TGCGCCAGCACTCAGGGGTTCTACCTCACAGATACGCAGTATTTT. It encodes CASTQGFYLTDTQYF.

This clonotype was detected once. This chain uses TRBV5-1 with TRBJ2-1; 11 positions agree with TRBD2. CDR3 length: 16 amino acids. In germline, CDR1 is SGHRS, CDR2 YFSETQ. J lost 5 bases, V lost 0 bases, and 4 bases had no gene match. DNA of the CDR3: TGCGCCAGCAGCTTGGAAGGGACTAGCGGTAACAATGAGCAGTTCTTC. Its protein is CASSLEGTSGNNEQFF.

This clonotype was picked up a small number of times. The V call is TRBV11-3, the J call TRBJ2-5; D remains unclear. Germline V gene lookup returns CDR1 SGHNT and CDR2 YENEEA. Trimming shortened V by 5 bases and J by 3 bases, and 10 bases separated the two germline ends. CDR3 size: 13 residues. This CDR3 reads CASSAQGEETQYF. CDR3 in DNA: TGTGCCAGCAGCGCCCAAGGAGAAGAGACCCAGTACTTC.

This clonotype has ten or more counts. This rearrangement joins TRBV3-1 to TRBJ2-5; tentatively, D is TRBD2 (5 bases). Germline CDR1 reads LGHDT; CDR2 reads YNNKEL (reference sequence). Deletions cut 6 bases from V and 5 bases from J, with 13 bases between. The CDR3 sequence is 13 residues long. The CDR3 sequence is CASSRGGVETQYF. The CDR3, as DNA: TGTGCCAGCAGTCGGGGTGGTGTGGAGACCCAGTACTTC.

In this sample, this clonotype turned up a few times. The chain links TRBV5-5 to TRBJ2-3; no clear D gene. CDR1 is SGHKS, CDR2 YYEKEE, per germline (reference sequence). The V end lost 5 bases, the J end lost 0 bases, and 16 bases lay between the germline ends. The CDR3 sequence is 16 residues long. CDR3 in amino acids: CASRQLGPSSTDTQYF. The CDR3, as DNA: TGTGCCAGCAGACAGCTCGGCCCCTCTAGCACAGATACGCAGTATTTT.

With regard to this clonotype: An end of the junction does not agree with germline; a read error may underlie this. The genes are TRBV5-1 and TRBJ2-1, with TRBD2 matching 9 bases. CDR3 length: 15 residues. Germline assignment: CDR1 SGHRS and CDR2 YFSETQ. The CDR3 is CASSPAGGYLYEEFF. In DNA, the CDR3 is TGCGCCAGCAGCCCGGCGGGGGGGTACCTCTATGAGGAGTTCTTC.

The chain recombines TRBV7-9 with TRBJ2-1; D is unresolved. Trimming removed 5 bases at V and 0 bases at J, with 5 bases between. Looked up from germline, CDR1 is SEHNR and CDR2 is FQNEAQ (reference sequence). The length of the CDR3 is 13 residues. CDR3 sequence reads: CASSPFSYNEQFF. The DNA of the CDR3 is TGTGCCAGCAGCCCGTTCTCCTACAATGAGCAGTTCTTC.

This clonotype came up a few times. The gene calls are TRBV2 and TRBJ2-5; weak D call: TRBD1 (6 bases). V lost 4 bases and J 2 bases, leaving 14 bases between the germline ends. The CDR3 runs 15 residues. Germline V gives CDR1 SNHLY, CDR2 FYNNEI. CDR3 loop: CASSAITGFQETQYF. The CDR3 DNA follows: TGTGCCAGCAGTGCGATCACAGGGTTTCAAGAGACCCAGTACTTC.

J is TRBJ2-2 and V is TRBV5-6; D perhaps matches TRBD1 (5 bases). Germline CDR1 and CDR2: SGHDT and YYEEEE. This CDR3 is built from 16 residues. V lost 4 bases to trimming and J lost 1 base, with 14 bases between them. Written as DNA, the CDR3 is TGTGCCAGCAGCACCTACCAGGGCTGGAACACCGGGGAGCTGTTTTTT. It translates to CASSTYQGWNTGELFF.

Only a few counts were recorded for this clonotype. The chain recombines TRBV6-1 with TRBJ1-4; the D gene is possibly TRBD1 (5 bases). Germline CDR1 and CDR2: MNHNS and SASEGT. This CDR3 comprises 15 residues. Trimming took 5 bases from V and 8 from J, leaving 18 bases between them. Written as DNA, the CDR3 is TGTGCCAGCAGTAGCGACGGGGCTCCTGCAGAAAAACTGTTTTTT. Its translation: CASSSDGAPAEKLFF.